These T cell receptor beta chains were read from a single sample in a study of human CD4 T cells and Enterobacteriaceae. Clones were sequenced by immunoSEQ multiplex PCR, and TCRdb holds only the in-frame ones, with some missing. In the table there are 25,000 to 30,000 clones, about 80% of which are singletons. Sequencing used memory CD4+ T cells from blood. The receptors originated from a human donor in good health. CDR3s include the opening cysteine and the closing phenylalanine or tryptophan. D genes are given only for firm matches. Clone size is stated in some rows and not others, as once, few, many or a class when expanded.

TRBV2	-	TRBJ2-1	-	CASSARTPRREQFF	TGTGCCAGCAGTGCCCGGACCCCCCGGCGTGAGCAGTTCTTC
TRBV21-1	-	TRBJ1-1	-	CASSKNLWEGINTEAFF	TGTGCCAGCAGCAAAAACCTTTGGGAGGGGATTAACACTGAAGCTTTCTTT
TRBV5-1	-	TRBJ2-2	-	CASSLVSGANTGELFF	TGCGCCAGCAGCTTGGTTTCCGGAGCGAACACCGGGGAGCTGTTTTTT
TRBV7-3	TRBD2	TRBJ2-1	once	CASSFSGISYNEQFF	TGTGCCAGCAGCTTCAGCGGGATCTCCTACAATGAGCAGTTCTTC
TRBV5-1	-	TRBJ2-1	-	CASSLNRRYNEQFF	TGCGCCAGCAGCTTGAACAGGAGGTACAATGAGCAGTTCTTC
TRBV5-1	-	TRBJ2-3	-	CASSASGNTDTQYF	TGCGCCAGCAGCGCGAGCGGCAACACAGATACGCAGTATTTT
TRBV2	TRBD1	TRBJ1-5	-	CASSLGTGYSNQPQHF	TGTGCCAGCAGCCTAGGGACAGGCTATAGCAATCAGCCCCAGCATTTT
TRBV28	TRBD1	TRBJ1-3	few	CASSETSFRTGRNTIYF	TGTGCCAGCAGCGAAACATCCTTCCGGACAGGGAGAAACACCATATATTTT
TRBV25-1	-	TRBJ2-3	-	CASGSTRDSPTDTQYF	TGTGCCAGCGGGAGTACCCGGGACTCTCCGACAGATACGCAGTATTTT
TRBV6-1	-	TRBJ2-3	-	CASRIGDTQYF	TGTGCCAGCCGGATTGGGGATACGCAGTATTTT
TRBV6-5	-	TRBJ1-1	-	CAFAGGTEAFF	TGTGCTTTCGCGGGGGGCACTGAAGCTTTCTTT
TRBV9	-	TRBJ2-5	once	CASTRTPVPQETQYF	TGTGCCAGCACCCGAACTCCGGTTCCCCAAGAGACCCAGTACTTC
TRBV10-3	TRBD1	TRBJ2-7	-	CAISQGLDRGYEQYF	TGTGCCATCAGTCAAGGGTTAGACAGGGGCTACGAGCAGTACTTC
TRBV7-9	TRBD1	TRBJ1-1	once	CASSTGGTEAFF	TGTGCCAGCAGCACAGGGGGCACTGAAGCTTTCTTT
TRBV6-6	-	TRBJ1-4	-	CASSYGPFNEKLFF	TGTGCCAGCAGTTACGGACCGTTTAATGAAAAACTGTTTTTT
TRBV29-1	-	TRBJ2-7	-	CSVAYRDEQYF	TGCAGCGTTGCCTACAGGGACGAGCAGTACTTC
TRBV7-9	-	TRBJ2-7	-	CASSPDRVFSNEQYF	TGTGCCAGCAGCCCAGATCGCGTTTTTAGTAACGAGCAGTACTTC
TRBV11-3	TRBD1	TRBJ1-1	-	CASSWRQGAQTFF	TGTGCCAGCAGCTGGCGACAGGGGGCCCAAACTTTCTTT
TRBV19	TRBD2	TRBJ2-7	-	CASSTPTSGSSYEQYF	TGTGCCAGTAGTACCCCGACTAGCGGGAGCTCCTACGAGCAGTACTTC
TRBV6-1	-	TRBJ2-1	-	CASSEGPGVYNEQFF	TGTGCCAGCAGTGAAGGACCCGGGGTGTACAATGAGCAGTTCTTC
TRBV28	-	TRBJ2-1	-	CASSLGGQVNEQFF	TGTGCCAGCAGTTTAGGGGGCCAGGTCAATGAGCAGTTCTTC
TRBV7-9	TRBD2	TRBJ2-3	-	CALETGGGTDTQYF	TGTGCCCTTGAGACGGGAGGAGGCACAGATACGCAGTATTTT
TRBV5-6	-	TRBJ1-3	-	CASSLTGKEYGNTIYF	TGTGCCAGCAGCTTAACAGGGAAGGAGTATGGAAACACCATATATTTT